This T cell receptor beta chain was obtained from a study of tumor-infiltrating lymphocytes in primary liver carcinoma. For this clonotype: Its cognate antigen is unknown. A much larger clone lies one base from this, so it may be a read error.

TCR beta cDNA was prepared out of about 510 ng total RNA by means of a constant-region primer. Libraries of TCR beta came from three nested multiplex PCR rounds with slightly modified ARM-PCR. Amplification in the first two PCR rounds was performed using TRBV1-TRBV30 forward primers and a C-beta reverse primer for approximately 10 cycles each. From the multiplex PCR reads, TCRdb called clonotypes with MiXCR, one entry per CDR3 protein. The sample records under 150,000 distinct CDR3 sequences, around 70% being singletons. DNA and RNA were both co-extracted from 20-30 mg of bulk tissue that had not been sorted. Unmatched junction bases numbered 3, after V lost 2 bases and J lost 3 bases. This CDR3 region has 14 residues. Germline CDR1 reads SGHRS; CDR2 reads YFSETQ. Findings and limits, study-wide: Less overlap was seen in tumor-adjacent and tumor-blood pairs than in tumor region pairs.

This TCR was recovered from a woman aged 60-75 years with primary liver carcinoma and hepatitis B virus infection. Sequencing was done on a sample of tumor-adjacent normal liver tissue. This chain connects TRBV5-1 to TRBJ2-7; 9 positions agree with TRBD2. CDR3: CASSFLAGSYEQYF. CDR3 sequence (DNA): TGCGCCAGCAGCTTTCTAGCGGGGAGCTACGAGCAGTACTTC.